This T cell receptor beta chain was recovered during a study of shared clonotypes between healthy human individuals. The CDR3 runs 16 residues. Germline loops: CDR1 SNHLY, CDR2 FYNNEI. With 4 bases clipped from V and 7 bases from J, the junction kept 8 bases outside the gene matches. Study-wide results and limits: Expectations were that clonotype sharing among donors would be affected by sequencing depth.

Details on this clone: Its antigen is currently unknown.

Libraries were prepared by immunoSEQ multiplex PCR; TCRdb keeps only in-frame clonotypes and omits some of them. The repertoire has some 500,000 clones, roughly three quarters of them found once; the top ten carry 12%. The chain employs TRBV2 and TRBJ2-1; 12 positions match TRBD2. This TCR was sampled from a woman aged 40 to 49 in good health. Some clones in this sample may be carry-over from other donors' samples. The sequencing input was PBMCs. CDR3 amino acids: CASSGGGLAGRNEQFF. DNA of the CDR3: TGTGCCAGCAGTGGGGGGGGACTAGCGGGTAGGAATGAGCAGTTCTTC.